Listed below are T cell receptor beta chains from one sample, sequenced in a study of OX40 agonist ivuxolimab in advanced cancers. The assay was immunoSEQ multiplex PCR, and TCRdb's table has in-frame clones only and misses some. This table holds around 86,000 clones, more than 85% found once. The material was CD4+ or CD8+ T cells sorted from blood, obtained in a trial of the OX40 agonist ivuxolimab. The source is an adult with an advanced solid tumor such as melanoma, head and neck, liver or kidney cancer. CDR3s include the opening cysteine and the closing phenylalanine or tryptophan. The D gene is left open where the match is weak. The listing skips clone size in some rows; elsewhere it reads once, few, many or a size class.

-	TRBJ2-1	TRBV28	-	CAGGGRRGSEQFF	TGTGCCGGTGGGGGGAGACGAGGGAGTGAGCAGTTCTTC
once	TRBJ1-2	TRBV28	TRBD1	CASSSTPGQYYGYTF	TGTGCCAGCAGCTCAACTCCGGGACAGTACTATGGCTACACCTTC
once	TRBJ2-7	TRBV4-3	-	CASSQDSSYEQYF	TGCGCCAGCAGCCAGGACAGCTCCTACGAGCAGTACTTC
-	TRBJ2-7	TRBV27	-	CASSPPNFNLPGRNYEQYF	TGTGCCAGCAGTCCACCCAATTTCAATCTGCCGGGACGAAATTACGAGCAGTACTTC
-	TRBJ2-1	TRBV5-1	TRBD1	CASSSRQGYYNEQFF	TGCGCCAGCAGCTCTAGACAGGGATACTACAATGAGCAGTTCTTC
-	TRBJ2-3	TRBV18	-	CASSSVLGGNTDTQYF	TGTGCCAGCTCCAGCGTGTTAGGGGGAAACACAGATACGCAGTATTTT
-	TRBJ2-7	TRBV27	TRBD2	CASSSSDSGGRYEQYF	TGTGCCAGCAGTTCCTCCGATAGCGGGGGAAGGTACGAGCAGTACTTC
-	TRBJ2-5	TRBV2	TRBD2	CASSELAGGPKQTQYF	TGTGCCAGCAGTGAACTAGCGGGGGGACCCAAGCAGACCCAGTACTTC
-	TRBJ1-2	TRBV9	TRBD1	CASSGTGAKDYGYTF	TGTGCCAGCAGCGGGACAGGGGCTAAGGACTATGGCTACACCTTC
-	TRBJ2-7	TRBV5-4	-	CASSLGRGDEQYF	TGTGCCAGCAGCTTGGGACGGGGAGACGAGCAGTACTTC
-	TRBJ2-7	TRBV4-3	TRBD1	CASSQESGQFHEQYF	TGCGCCAGCAGCCAAGAATCGGGACAGTTCCACGAGCAGTACTTC
-	TRBJ1-1	TRBV6-4	-	CASSPTGFGTEAFF	TGTGCCAGCAGTCCAACAGGGTTTGGGACTGAAGCTTTCTTT
-	TRBJ2-7	TRBV7-9	-	CASSLAGFYEQYF	TGTGCCAGCAGCTTAGCGGGGTTCTACGAGCAGTACTTC
-	TRBJ1-1	TRBV23-1	TRBD1	CASAGGPGTGEMNTEAFF	TGCGCCAGCGCCGGGGGACCCGGGACAGGGGAAATGAACACTGAAGCTTTCTTT
-	TRBJ2-7	TRBV18	-	CASSPPQVRWGVYEQYF	TGTGCCAGCTCACCACCGCAGGTGCGGTGGGGGGTTTACGAGCAGTACTTC
-	TRBJ2-5	TRBV20-1	-	CSAREVETQYF	TGCAGTGCTAGAGAGGTGGAGACCCAGTACTTC
-	TRBJ2-7	TRBV2	TRBD1	CASRAGQGAPYEQYF	TGTGCCAGCAGAGCCGGACAGGGGGCCCCTTACGAGCAGTACTTC
-	TRBJ2-5	TRBV4-3	TRBD2	CASSQDWAGGREETQYF	TGCGCCAGCAGCCAAGATTGGGCGGGGGGAAGAGAAGAGACCCAGTACTTC
-	TRBJ2-7	TRBV7-8	-	CASSLEDILYEQYF	TGTGCCAGCAGCTTAGAAGACATTCTCTACGAGCAGTACTTC
-	TRBJ1-4	TRBV7-6	-	CASSLFGPNEKLFF	TGTGCCAGCAGCTTATTTGGGCCTAATGAAAAACTGTTTTTT
few	TRBJ1-5	TRBV7-9	-	CASSSGVQPQHF	TGTGCCAGCAGCTCAGGGGTTCAGCCCCAGCATTTT
-	TRBJ1-5	TRBV28	-	CASEVTHSNQPQHF	TGTGCCAGCGAGGTCACGCATAGCAATCAGCCCCAGCATTTT
-	TRBJ2-2	TRBV4-1	-	CASSQVAVANTGELFF	TGCGCCAGCAGCCAAGTAGCGGTCGCGAACACCGGGGAGCTGTTTTTT
once	TRBJ2-7	TRBV6-1	-	CAIDSTYVEQYF	TGTGCCATCGACAGCACCTACGTGGAGCAGTACTTC
-	TRBJ2-4	TRBV7-9	-	CASSLGGLAKNIQYF	TGTGCCAGCAGCTTGGGCGGGTTAGCCAAAAACATTCAGTACTTC
-	TRBJ2-7	TRBV29-1	-	CSVVGDDRGLQYF	TGCAGCGTTGTGGGGGACGATAGGGGCCTGCAGTACTTC
-	TRBJ1-3	TRBV9	-	CASSGPLTSSGNTIYF	TGTGCCAGCAGCGGGCCCCTCACGAGCTCTGGAAACACCATATATTTT
-	TRBJ2-1	TRBV7-9	TRBD2	CASIGASGTYNEQFF	TGTGCCAGCATAGGGGCTAGCGGAACCTACAATGAGCAGTTCTTC
-	TRBJ2-7	TRBV4-3	-	CASSQADREGYEQYF	TGCGCCAGCAGCCAAGCCGACAGAGAGGGCTACGAGCAGTACTTC
-	TRBJ2-3	TRBV9	-	CASTTGLEDTQYF	TGTGCCAGCACTACAGGGTTGGAAGATACGCAGTATTTT
-	TRBJ1-1	TRBV14	-	CASTANNQNTEAFF	TGTGCCAGCACTGCCAATAACCAGAACACTGAAGCTTTCTTT
-	TRBJ1-1	TRBV10-2	-	CASSETGTEAFF	TGCGCCAGCAGTGAGACCGGGACAGAAGCTTTCTTT
-	TRBJ2-5	TRBV5-1	TRBD1	CASSVDRGVQETQYF	TGCGCCAGCAGCGTGGACAGGGGAGTTCAAGAGACCCAGTACTTC
-	TRBJ2-1	TRBV27	TRBD2	CASSFGGGFKEQFF	TGTGCCAGCAGTTTCGGCGGGGGTTTCAAAGAGCAGTTCTTC
-	TRBJ1-1	TRBV7-9	-	CASSDSVMNTEAFF	TGTGCCAGCAGCGACAGCGTCATGAACACTGAAGCTTTCTTT
-	TRBJ2-7	TRBV15	-	CATRPSFVRYEQYF	TGTGCCACCCGACCCTCCTTTGTCCGCTACGAGCAGTACTTC
-	TRBJ1-2	TRBV4-1	-	CASSQEMGLYGYTF	TGCGCCAGCAGCCAAGAGATGGGGCTCTATGGCTACACCTTC
-	TRBJ1-1	TRBV7-9	-	CASSPKGYTEAFF	TGTGCCAGCAGCCCGAAGGGATATACTGAAGCTTTCTTT
-	TRBJ1-3	TRBV7-6	-	CASSPGNTIYF	TGTGCCAGCAGCCCAGGGAACACCATATATTTT
-	TRBJ1-1	TRBV10-3	-	CAIRVADTEAFF	TGTGCCATCAGGGTAGCGGACACTGAAGCTTTCTTT
-	TRBJ2-7	TRBV4-1	TRBD1	CASSQTGTGDYEQYF	TGCGCCAGCAGCCAAACCGGGACAGGGGACTACGAGCAGTACTTC
-	TRBJ1-2	TRBV5-1	-	CASSLASQGSYGYTF	TGCGCCAGCAGCTTGGCCAGTCAGGGGAGCTATGGCTACACCTTC
-	TRBJ1-4	TRBV7-9	TRBD1	CASSLATGRATNEKLFF	TGTGCCAGCAGCTTAGCGACAGGGAGAGCAACTAATGAAAAACTGTTTTTT
-	TRBJ2-5	TRBV28	TRBD2	CASRGLAGIGETQYF	TGTGCCAGCAGGGGACTAGCGGGAATCGGCGAGACCCAGTACTTC
-	TRBJ2-3	TRBV11-2	TRBD2	CASSLPKGLAGGATDTQYF	TGTGCCAGCAGCTTACCTAAGGGACTAGCGGGGGGGGCCACAGATACGCAGTATTTT
-	TRBJ1-2	TRBV5-8	-	CASSPSYLAQNGYTF	TGTGCCAGCAGCCCCTCATATCTGGCCCAGAATGGCTACACCTTC
-	TRBJ2-1	TRBV5-4	TRBD2	CASSAFSGRAGNEQFF	TGTGCCAGCTCTGCCTTTAGCGGGAGGGCGGGCAATGAGCAGTTCTTC
-	TRBJ2-1	TRBV9	TRBD1	CASSVPGQGASYNEQFF	TGTGCCAGCAGCGTTCCCGGACAGGGGGCCTCCTACAATGAGCAGTTCTTC
-	TRBJ1-5	TRBV7-8	-	CASSLAPGVYSSNQPQHF	TGTGCCAGCAGCTTAGCGCCAGGGGTTTATAGTAGCAATCAGCCCCAGCATTTT
-	TRBJ1-6	TRBV2	TRBD1	CAREEQGRPYNSPLHF	TGTGCCAGGGAAGAACAGGGGAGACCCTATAATTCACCCCTCCACTTT
-	TRBJ2-3	TRBV4-1	-	CASSQYGPEVLSTDTQYF	TGCGCCAGCAGCCAATACGGTCCGGAAGTGCTTAGCACAGATACGCAGTATTTT
-	TRBJ1-2	TRBV4-3	-	CASSYSGGYGYTF	TGCGCCAGCAGCTATAGTGGGGGCTATGGCTACACCTTC
-	TRBJ2-7	TRBV29-1	-	CSVDPTGDAYEQYF	TGCAGCGTTGACCCGACAGGTGATGCGTACGAGCAGTACTTC
-	TRBJ2-7	TRBV27	TRBD2	CASSVTLASEQYF	TGTGCCAGCAGTGTCACACTAGCGAGCGAGCAGTACTTC
-	TRBJ1-2	TRBV27	-	CASSPVAPRDYGYTF	TGTGCCAGCAGTCCCGTCGCTCCGCGGGACTATGGCTACACCTTC